This entry lists 18 T cell receptor beta chains sequenced from one sample in a study of shared clonotypes between healthy human individuals. The assay was immunoSEQ multiplex PCR, and TCRdb's table has in-frame clones only and misses some. The table includes 2 million to 2.5 million clones, 85% to 95% detected once. Sequenced material: naive CD4+ T cells from PBMCs. The subset denotes: CD45RA+ positively selected. These receptors all come from a man aged 18 to 30 in good health. Some clones in this sample may be carry-over from other donors' samples.

The chain uses TRBV6-5 and TRBJ1-2; 7 nucleotides align to TRBD1. The CDR3 spans 16 residues. Germline CDR1 MNHEY, CDR2 SVGAGI. The V and J ends lost 2 bases and 0 bases, in that order; junction bases with no gene match: 6. The CDR3 reads CASSYGPGTANYGYTF. The CDR3 region has the DNA TGTGCCAGCAGTTACGGTCCGGGGACAGCTAACTATGGCTACACCTTC.

The chain is built from TRBV4-3 and TRBJ2-1; D is possibly TRBD2 (5 bases). Germline V gene data show CDR1 as LGHNA and CDR2 as YSLEER. This CDR3 has 19 amino acids. Trimming left V 0 bases short and J 2 bases short, with 20 bases between. The CDR3 reads CASSQERTRRRLTYNEQFF. The CDR3 nucleotides are TGCGCCAGCAGCCAAGAACGGACTCGGCGTCGTCTCACCTACAATGAGCAGTTCTTC.

This clone was observed once. The chain combines TRBV2 with TRBJ2-1; a possible D gene is TRBD2 (6 bases). CDR1 is SNHLY and CDR2 is FYNNEI in the germline V gene. The CDR3 consists of 15 residues. Trimming took 3 bases from V and 2 from J, leaving 11 bases between them. The CDR3, as DNA: TGTGCCAGCAGTGATAATGGCGGGGCCTACAATGAGCAGTTCTTC. It encodes CASSDNGGAYNEQFF.

The chain is built from TRBV28 and TRBJ2-5; maybe TRBD1 (5 bases). Trimming stripped 6 bases from V and 1 base from J, with 15 bases between. CDR3 length: 15 amino acids. The germline CDR1 and CDR2 sequences are MDHEN and SYDVKM. CDR3 amino acids: CASSSRGSAQETQYF. CDR3 coding DNA: TGTGCCAGCAGCTCTAGGGGATCCGCCCAAGAGACCCAGTACTTC.

V gene TRBV7-9 combines with J gene TRBJ2-5, with TRBD2 matching over 7 bases. CDR1 and CDR2 from the germline V gene are SEHNR and FQNEAQ (reference sequence). The CDR3 is 13 amino acids. V was pared by 3 bases and J by 4 bases, with 2 bases of the junction left unmatched. CDR3 bases: TGTGCCAGCAGCTTGGGCGGGAGAGAGACCCAGTACTTC. This encodes CASSLGGRETQYF.

This clone was picked up one time. The V call is TRBV29-1, the J call TRBJ2-7; D is unclear. CDR1 and CDR2 (germline): SQVTM, ANQGSEA. The CDR3 extends over 11 amino acids. Between the trimmed V and J ends, which lost 4 bases and 5 bases, there was a span of 9 bases. CDR3 sequence reads: CSVGLADEQYF. The CDR3 region has the DNA TGCAGCGTTGGACTCGCGGACGAGCAGTACTTC.

The chain links TRBV15 to TRBJ1-5; no definite D call. V gave up 9 bases and J gave up 6 bases, with 15 bases separating them. CDR1 is LNHNV, CDR2 YYDKDF, per germline (reference sequence). The CDR3 loop spans 13 amino acids. The CDR3 here is CATTIRGTQPQHF. CDR3 in DNA: TGTGCCACGACGATCAGAGGTACTCAGCCCCAGCATTTT.

The CDR3 loop reads CASGSRAGVMFF. Written as DNA, the CDR3 is TGTGCTAGTGGTTCCCGAGCGGGAGTGATGTTCTTC. The chain employs TRBV12-5 and TRBJ2-1; 8 bases line up with TRBD2. CDR1 and CDR2 (germline): LGHNT, FRNRAP. V was clipped by 4 bases and J by 15 bases; unmatched bases: 8. This CDR3 contains 12 residues.

V usage is TRBV5-1 and J usage is TRBJ2-5; 8 nucleotides match TRBD2. Per the germline V gene, CDR1 is SGHRS and CDR2 is YFSETQ. J lost 2 bases, V lost 7 bases, and 10 bases had no gene match. This CDR3 has 15 residues. The CDR3 DNA sequence: TGCGCCAGCCAAAGCCTAGCGGGCAAACAAGAGACCCAGTACTTC. It codes for CASQSLAGKQETQYF.

This clone showed up just once. This rearrangement joins TRBV30 to TRBJ2-1; D remains ambiguous. The ends were cut back, 0 bases at V and 10 bases at J, with 7 bases in the middle. The germline CDR1 and CDR2 sequences are GTSNPN and SVGIG (reference sequence). This CDR3 is 11 amino acids long. As DNA, the CDR3 is TGTGCCTGGAGTGTAGTACTCGAGCAGTTCTTC. Protein product: CAWSVVLEQFF.

The chain uses TRBV5-1 and TRBJ2-7, with 11 positions matching TRBD1. Germline CDR1 reads SGHRS; CDR2 reads YFSETQ. The junction had 3 bases not matched to a gene; V was cut back by 3 bases and J by 1 base. The CDR3 runs to 15 residues. CDR3 sequence reads: CASSSGQGDSYEQYF. The CDR3 nucleotides read TGCGCCAGCAGCTCGGGACAGGGGGATTCCTACGAGCAGTACTTC.

The chain is built from TRBV7-9 and TRBJ2-7; D unclear. The V end lost 1 base, the J end lost 6 bases, and 13 bases lay between the germline ends. This CDR3 comprises 14 residues. Looked up from germline, CDR1 is SEHNR and CDR2 is FQNEAQ (reference sequence). The CDR3 region has the DNA TGTGCCAGCAGCTTAGGCCAGCCCGGCGGCGAGCAGTACTTC. Translated: CASSLGQPGGEQYF.

The V and J genes are TRBV6-6 and TRBJ1-2; a possible D gene is TRBD1 (5 bases). The CDR3 has 13 amino acids. The germline V and J ends were trimmed by 7 bases and 3 bases, with 12 bases remaining between them. Germline assignment: CDR1 MNHNY and CDR2 SVGAGI (reference sequence). The CDR3 DNA follows: TGTGCCAGCAACCGTGAGGGGCACTATGGCTACACCTTC. Translation gives CASNREGHYGYTF.

This clone has a single count. The identical CDR3 is also encoded by other nucleotide sequences in the sample. The chain carries TRBV27 and TRBJ2-7; TRBD1 aligns across 7 bases. The CDR3 totals 13 residues. Germline V gives CDR1 MNHEY, CDR2 SMNVEV (reference sequence). Trimming removed 5 bases from V and 0 bases from J; junction bases left unmatched: 1. The CDR3 DNA is TGTGCCAGCAGTCGGGACAGCTCCTACGAGCAGTACTTC. Protein: CASSRDSSYEQYF.

The chain is built from TRBV18 and TRBJ2-5; maybe TRBD2 (6 bases). The V gene's germline CDR1 is KGHSH and CDR2 LQKENI. The CDR3 has 13 amino acids. V gave up 6 bases and J gave up 2 bases, with 10 bases separating them. This chain's CDR3 is CASSAGSQETQYF. As DNA, the CDR3 is TGTGCCAGCTCGGCCGGGAGTCAAGAGACCCAGTACTTC.

The table lists this clone with a count of one. This chain joins TRBV2 and TRBJ2-7, with D tentatively TRBD2 (6 bases). The CDR3 has 11 amino acids. The ends were cut back, 6 bases at V and 7 bases at J, with 10 bases in the middle. From germline, CDR1 is SNHLY and CDR2 FYNNEI. CDR3 DNA sequence: TGTGCCAGCAGGGGACGGGGGGAGCAGTACTTC. Translation: CASRGRGEQYF.

V usage is TRBV19 and J usage is TRBJ2-1; TRBD1 is a possible D gene (6 bases). Germline CDR1 reads LNHDA; CDR2 reads SQIVND (reference sequence). V was cut by 2 bases and J by 3 bases, with 14 bases left in between. The CDR3 covers 16 residues. The CDR3 coding sequence is TGTGCCAGTAGTATAAGTACAGGGACCTACTACAATGAGCAGTTCTTC. This translates into CASSISTGTYYNEQFF.

The rearrangement links TRBV29-1 to TRBJ1-1, with unresolved D. CDR3 length: 11 residues. V was trimmed by 3 bases and J by 4 bases, leaving 6 bases between them. Germline loops: CDR1 SQVTM, CDR2 ANQGSEA. The CDR3 DNA reads as TGCAGCGTTGACGGCCCCACTGAAGCTTTCTTT. It translates to CSVDGPTEAFF.